Below are 21 T cell receptor beta chains sequenced from a single sample in a study of T cell responses to AZD1222 COVID-19 vaccine. Sequenced by immunoSEQ multiplex PCR; TCRdb stores in-frame clones only, minus some. The data contain over 60,000 clones, about four fifths of them singletons. This specimen consisted of peripheral blood, obtained 28 days after the second AZD1222 dose. The receptors derive from an adult who received the AZD1222 COVID-19 vaccine.

This rearrangement joins TRBV6-1 to TRBJ1-1; D is ambiguous. Trimming pared 3 bases from V and 10 bases from J, leaving 12 bases between. Germline CDR1 and CDR2: MNHNS and SASEGT. The CDR3 sequence is 12 residues long. DNA for the CDR3: TGTGCCAGCAGTGAGTTACGGGGAACAGCTTTCTTT. Protein product: CASSELRGTAFF.

The rearrangement uses TRBV2 and TRBJ1-1; 10 bases fit TRBD1. This CDR3 is built from 16 residues. CDR1 is SNHLY, CDR2 FYNNEI, per germline. Germline trimming cut 6 bases from V and 1 base from J; bases unmatched to any gene: 8. The CDR3 loop reads CASSRPGQGTNTEAFF. CDR3 sequence (DNA): TGTGCCAGCAGCCGGCCGGGACAGGGGACGAACACTGAAGCTTTCTTT.

The chain has TRBV19 and TRBJ1-2; D is ambiguous. Trimming shortened V by 7 bases and J by 4 bases, and 16 bases separated the two germline ends. Per the germline V gene, CDR1 is LNHDA and CDR2 is SQIVND (reference sequence). This CDR3 region has 14 residues. The CDR3 nucleotides are TGTGCCAGTAAGTTCGGGGAAAGTGGCTATGGCTACACCTTC. Protein: CASKFGESGYGYTF.

This CDR3 is CSARVRGANTGELFF. For the CDR3, the DNA is TGCAGCGCTCGAGTCCGGGGGGCGAACACCGGGGAGCTGTTTTTT. This rearrangement joins TRBV29-1 to TRBJ2-2; 7 bases map to TRBD2. Germline loops: CDR1 SQVTM, CDR2 ANQGSEA. V lost 7 bases to trimming and J lost 0 bases; unmatched junction nucleotides: 8. The CDR3 runs to 15 residues.

The chain uses TRBV2 and TRBJ1-2; 10 nucleotides match TRBD1. Germline trimming cut 7 bases from V and 5 bases from J; bases unmatched to any gene: 7. CDR1 is SNHLY, CDR2 FYNNEI, per germline. This CDR3 contains 14 residues. CDR3 sequence reads: CASNLDRGAYGYTF. The CDR3 DNA follows: TGTGCCAGCAATTTGGACAGGGGGGCATATGGCTACACCTTC.

The chain uses TRBV5-4 and TRBJ2-1, with TRBD1 as a possible D gene (6 bases). The germline gives CDR1 SGHNT, CDR2 YYREEE (reference sequence). V gave up 4 bases and J gave up 5 bases, with 13 bases separating them. This CDR3 is 14 amino acids long. CDR3 DNA: TGTGCCAGCAGCCCAGGGGCAGCTAACAATGAGCAGTTCTTC. It encodes CASSPGAANNEQFF.

The chain combines TRBV2 with TRBJ1-2, with TRBD1 as a possible D gene (6 bases). Trimming left V 2 bases short and J 5 bases short, with 12 bases between. Germline V gene sequence: CDR1 SNHLY, CDR2 FYNNEI. The CDR3 consists of 14 residues. The DNA for the CDR3 is TGTGCCAGCAGTGAATTGGGTACAGGGTATGGCTACACCTTC. Its translation: CASSELGTGYGYTF.

The rearrangement uses TRBV20-1 and TRBJ1-4, with D uncertain. This CDR3 has 11 amino acids. Trimming pared 4 bases from V and 3 bases from J, leaving 3 bases between. CDR1 and CDR2 from the germline V gene are DFQATT and SNEGSKA (reference sequence). In DNA form, the CDR3 reads TGCAGTGCTAAATCTAATGAAAAACTGTTTTTT. Translated, it gives CSAKSNEKLFF.

The V gene is TRBV19, the J gene TRBJ1-4; 9 bases align to TRBD1. V was clipped by 4 bases and J by 8 bases; unmatched bases: 8. CDR1 LNHDA and CDR2 SQIVND come from the germline V gene (reference sequence). This CDR3 has 15 amino acids. The CDR3 spells CASSTHRGRREKLFF. CDR3 DNA: TGTGCCAGTAGTACGCACAGGGGGCGTCGCGAAAAACTGTTTTTT. Full variable domain (missing parts from reference TRBV19 and TRBJ1-4): DGGITQSPKYLFRKEGQNVTLSCEQNLNHDAMYWYRQDPGQGLRLIYYSQIVNDFQKGDIAEGYSVSREKKESFPLTVTSAQKNPTAFYLCASSTHRGRREKLFFGSGTQLSVL.

This clone has only a few counts. The V call is TRBV2, the J call TRBJ1-5; D is unclear. The germline V gene has CDR1 SNHLY and CDR2 FYNNEI. Trimming left V 4 bases short and J 4 bases short, with 17 bases between. This CDR3 is built from 16 residues. As DNA, the CDR3 is TGTGCCAGCAGTGCACATACAAAGGATGCAAATCAGCCCCAGCATTTT. Its protein is CASSAHTKDANQPQHF.

The V gene is TRBV2, the J gene TRBJ1-1; D might be TRBD1 (6 bases). Germline CDR1 SNHLY, CDR2 FYNNEI. V was cut by 3 bases and J by 1 base, with 15 bases left in between. This CDR3 region has 16 residues. The CDR3 is CASSDSAGTSNTEAFF. DNA for the CDR3: TGTGCCAGCAGTGACTCCGCCGGGACATCGAACACTGAAGCTTTCTTT.

V usage is TRBV19 and J usage is TRBJ1-4; D perhaps matches TRBD1 (6 bases). Trimming pared 5 bases from V and 3 bases from J, leaving 13 bases between. This CDR3 is 15 amino acids long. Germline loops: CDR1 LNHDA, CDR2 SQIVND (reference sequence). CDR3 nucleotides: TGTGCCAGTAGTCCAGCAGGGGCATCTAATGAAAAACTGTTTTTT. Protein sequence: CASSPAGASNEKLFF.

V usage is TRBV4-3 and J usage is TRBJ1-4; TRBD1 might be the D (6 bases). Trimming left V 4 bases short and J 8 bases short, with 17 bases between. The CDR3 runs 15 residues. Germline CDR1 LGHNA, CDR2 YSLEER. The CDR3 nucleotides read TGCGCCAGCAGCCGCTCTTCGGGGGCGCAAGAAAAACTGTTTTTT. Its protein product is CASSRSSGAQEKLFF.

The chain couples TRBV5-6 to TRBJ1-2; no clear D. Germline loops: CDR1 SGHDT, CDR2 YYEEEE. V shed 0 bases and J shed 3 bases, with 12 bases lying between them. CDR3 length: 15 residues. Written as DNA, the CDR3 is TGTGCCAGCAGCTTGGAGTTGAGGGTTGACTATGGCTACACCTTC. Its translation is CASSLELRVDYGYTF.

The chain combines TRBV4-2 with TRBJ2-2; 7 nucleotides align to TRBD2. Germline CDR1 LGHNA, CDR2 YNFKEQ. This CDR3 comprises 15 residues. Losses at the gene ends were 5 bases for V and 5 bases for J; bases not matched to a gene: 8. The CDR3 DNA follows: TGTGCCAGCAGCATACCGGGACTAAGTACCGGGGAGCTGTTTTTT. This encodes CASSIPGLSTGELFF.

The V gene is TRBV19, the J gene TRBJ1-5, with D perhaps TRBD1 (5 bases). The CDR3 has 15 residues. With 0 bases removed from V and 3 bases from J, the gap between germline ends came to 9 bases. Germline CDR1 LNHDA, CDR2 SQIVND (reference sequence). The CDR3 DNA is TGTGCCAGTAGTATAGAGGCAGGGATCAATCAGCCCCAGCATTTT. It codes for CASSIEAGINQPQHF.

This clone was detected a few times. This chain links TRBV27 with TRBJ2-7, with D possibly matching TRBD2 (6 bases). CDR3 length equals 14 residues. V was cut by 2 bases and J by 2 bases, with 10 bases left in between. The V gene's germline CDR1 is MNHEY and CDR2 SMNVEV (reference sequence). The CDR3 spells CASSLSGEAYEQYF. The CDR3 coding sequence is TGTGCCAGCAGTTTAAGTGGGGAGGCCTACGAGCAGTACTTC.

The V gene is TRBV13, the J gene TRBJ2-4; D not resolved. V was shortened by 5 bases and J by 0 bases, with 5 bases between the two germline ends. This CDR3 region has 13 residues. The germline V gene encodes CDR1 PRHDT and CDR2 FYEKMQ (reference sequence). DNA of the CDR3: TGTGCCAGCAGCCAAATAGCCAAAAACATTCAGTACTTC. Encoded protein: CASSQIAKNIQYF.

The CDR3 DNA sequence: TGCGCCAGCAGCCAGGGACTAGCGGGCTTCGGCTCCTACGAGCAGTACTTC. This translates into CASSQGLAGFGSYEQYF. The chain combines TRBV4-1 with TRBJ2-7, with TRBD2 matching over 12 bases. V lost 3 bases and J lost 0; bases outside the gene matches: 6. CDR1 is MGHRA, CDR2 YSYEKL, per germline. CDR3 length: 17 residues.

The J gene is TRBJ1-6, the V gene TRBV30, with 8 bases that match TRBD1. From germline, CDR1 is GTSNPN and CDR2 SVGIG (reference sequence). This CDR3 has 13 amino acids. V lost 1 base, J lost 14 bases, and 7 bases stayed unmatched. CDR3 sequence reads: CAWSDNRDRSLHF. The CDR3 region has the DNA TGTGCCTGGAGTGACAACCGGGACAGGTCCCTCCACTTT. Full variable domain (outside the CDR3, taken from reference TRBV30 and TRBJ1-6): SQTIHQWPATLVQPVGSPLSLECTVEGTSNPNLYWYRQAAGRGLQLLFYSVGIGQISSEVPQNLSASRPQDRQFILSSKKLLLSDSGFYLCAWSDNRDRSLHFGNGTRLTVT.

The chain couples TRBV3-1 (or the pseudogene TRBV3-2) to TRBJ2-5; D is ambiguous. Germline CDR1 and CDR2: LGHDT and YNNKEL (reference sequence). CDR3 length: 12 amino acids. V gave up 1 base and J gave up 6 bases, with 6 bases separating them. The CDR3 DNA is TGTGCCAGCAGCCAAGCATCACAGACCCAGTACTTC. As protein: CASSQASQTQYF.